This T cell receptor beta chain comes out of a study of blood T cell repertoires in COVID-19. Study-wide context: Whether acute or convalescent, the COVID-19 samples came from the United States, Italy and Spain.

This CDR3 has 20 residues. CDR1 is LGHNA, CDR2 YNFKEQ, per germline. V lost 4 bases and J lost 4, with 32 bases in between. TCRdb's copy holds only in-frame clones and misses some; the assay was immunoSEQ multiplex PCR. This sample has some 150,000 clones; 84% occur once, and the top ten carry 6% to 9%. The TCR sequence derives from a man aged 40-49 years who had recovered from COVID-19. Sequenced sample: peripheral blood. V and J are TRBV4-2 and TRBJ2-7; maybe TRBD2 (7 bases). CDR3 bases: TGTGCCAGCAGCCCCCAAGGGGGGGGGAGTGGAAGGGGGATTCATTACGAGCAGTACTTC. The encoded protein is CASSPQGGGSGRGIHYEQYF.